The 3 T cell receptor beta chains reported below all come from one sample, sequenced in a study of T cell responses to AZD1222 COVID-19 vaccine. Clones were sequenced by immunoSEQ multiplex PCR, and TCRdb holds only the in-frame ones, with some missing. The sample has around 130,000 clones; just over 85% are singletons. The specimen comprised peripheral blood, sampled on day 0 of AZD1222 vaccination. The receptors shown here come from an adult in good health.

The rearrangement uses TRBV7-2 and TRBJ2-1, with D possibly being TRBD1 (6 bases). V was pared by 8 bases and J by 7 bases, with 18 bases between. Germline V gene lookup returns CDR1 SGHTA and CDR2 FQGNSA. The CDR3 runs 14 residues. The CDR3, as DNA: TGTGCCAGCTCCGGACAGACCAGTCTAAATGAGCAGTTCTTC. This encodes CASSGQTSLNEQFF.

The chain employs TRBV5-6 and TRBJ2-3; unclear D gene. There are 13 residues in the CDR3. V lost 5 bases, J lost 0 bases, and 7 bases lay in between. Germline V gene sequence: CDR1 SGHDT, CDR2 YYEEEE. The CDR3: CASRDGSTDTQYF. DNA for the CDR3: TGTGCCAGCAGAGACGGAAGCACAGATACGCAGTATTTT.

V and J are TRBV10-2 and TRBJ2-2; 11 bases are shared with TRBD2. The junction had 4 bases not matched to a gene; V was cut back by 9 bases and J by 1 base. The CDR3 is 15 amino acids. Germline V gives CDR1 WSHSY, CDR2 SAAADI. The CDR3, as DNA: TGCGCCAGGTCCGGGACTAGCGGGAACACCGGGGAGCTGTTTTTT. Amino acids: CARSGTSGNTGELFF.